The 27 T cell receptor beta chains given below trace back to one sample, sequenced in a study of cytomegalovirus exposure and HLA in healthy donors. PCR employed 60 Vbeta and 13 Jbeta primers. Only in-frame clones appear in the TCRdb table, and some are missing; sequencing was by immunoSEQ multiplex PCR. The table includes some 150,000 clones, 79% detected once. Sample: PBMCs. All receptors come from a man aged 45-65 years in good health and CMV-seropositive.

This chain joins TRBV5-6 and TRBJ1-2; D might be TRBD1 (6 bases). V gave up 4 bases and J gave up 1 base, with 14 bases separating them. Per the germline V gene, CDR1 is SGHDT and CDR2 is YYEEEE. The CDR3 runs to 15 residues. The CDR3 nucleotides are TGTGCCAGCAGCCCGGGAGGAGGGGGTAACTATGGCTACACCTTC. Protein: CASSPGGGGNYGYTF.

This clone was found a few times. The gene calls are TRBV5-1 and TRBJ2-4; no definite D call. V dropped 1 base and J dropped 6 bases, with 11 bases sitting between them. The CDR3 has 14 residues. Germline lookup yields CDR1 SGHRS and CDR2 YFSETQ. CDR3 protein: CASSLSPAGNIQYF. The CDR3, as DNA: TGCGCCAGCAGCTTGTCCCCCGCCGGAAACATTCAGTACTTC.

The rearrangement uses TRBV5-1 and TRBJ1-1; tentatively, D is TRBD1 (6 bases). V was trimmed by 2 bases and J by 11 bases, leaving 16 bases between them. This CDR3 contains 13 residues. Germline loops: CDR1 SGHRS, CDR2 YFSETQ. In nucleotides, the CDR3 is TGCGCCAGCAGCTTTCAACAGGGAACATTGGCTTTCTTT. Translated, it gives CASSFQQGTLAFF.

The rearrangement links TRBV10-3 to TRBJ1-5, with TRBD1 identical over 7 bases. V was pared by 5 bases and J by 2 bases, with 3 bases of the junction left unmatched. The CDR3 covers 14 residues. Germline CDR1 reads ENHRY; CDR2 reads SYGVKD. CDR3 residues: CAISITGGNQPQHF. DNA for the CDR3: TGTGCCATCAGTATAACAGGGGGCAATCAGCCCCAGCATTTT.

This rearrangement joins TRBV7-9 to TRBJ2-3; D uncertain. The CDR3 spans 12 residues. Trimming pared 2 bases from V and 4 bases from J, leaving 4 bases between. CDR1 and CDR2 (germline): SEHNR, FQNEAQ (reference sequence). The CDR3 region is CASSLQSDTQYF. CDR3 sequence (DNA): TGTGCCAGCAGCTTACAGTCAGATACGCAGTATTTT.

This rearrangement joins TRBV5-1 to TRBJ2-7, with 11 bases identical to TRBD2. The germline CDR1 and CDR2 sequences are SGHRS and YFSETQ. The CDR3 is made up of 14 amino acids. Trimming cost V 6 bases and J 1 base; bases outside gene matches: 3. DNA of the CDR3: TGCGCCAGCAAAGGGACTAGCGGTTCCTACGAGCAGTACTTC. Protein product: CASKGTSGSYEQYF. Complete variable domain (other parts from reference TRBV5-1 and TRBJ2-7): KAGVTQTPRYLIKTRGQQVTLSCSPISGHRSVSWYQQTPGQGLQFLFEYFSETQRNKGNFPGRFSGRQFSNSRSEMNVSTLELGDSALYLCASKGTSGSYEQYFGPGTRLTVT.

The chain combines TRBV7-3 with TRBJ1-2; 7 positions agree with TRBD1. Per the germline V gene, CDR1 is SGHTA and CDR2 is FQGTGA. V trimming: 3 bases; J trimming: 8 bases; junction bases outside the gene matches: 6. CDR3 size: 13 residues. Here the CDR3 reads CASSFRGGVGYTF. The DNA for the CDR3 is TGTGCCAGCAGCTTCCGAGGGGGCGTCGGCTACACCTTC.

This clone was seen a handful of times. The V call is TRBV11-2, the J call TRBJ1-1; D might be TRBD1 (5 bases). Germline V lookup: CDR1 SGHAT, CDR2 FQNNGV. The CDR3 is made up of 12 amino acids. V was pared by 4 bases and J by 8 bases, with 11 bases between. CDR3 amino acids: CASSSEGLEAFF. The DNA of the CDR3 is TGTGCCAGCAGCTCGGAGGGGTTAGAAGCTTTCTTT.

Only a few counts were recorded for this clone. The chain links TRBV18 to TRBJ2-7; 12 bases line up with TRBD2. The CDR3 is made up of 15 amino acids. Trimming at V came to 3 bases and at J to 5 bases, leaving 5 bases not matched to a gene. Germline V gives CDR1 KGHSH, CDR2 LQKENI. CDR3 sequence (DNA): TGTGCCAGCTCACCGGGGACTAGCGGGTTCGACGAGCAGTACTTC. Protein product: CASSPGTSGFDEQYF.

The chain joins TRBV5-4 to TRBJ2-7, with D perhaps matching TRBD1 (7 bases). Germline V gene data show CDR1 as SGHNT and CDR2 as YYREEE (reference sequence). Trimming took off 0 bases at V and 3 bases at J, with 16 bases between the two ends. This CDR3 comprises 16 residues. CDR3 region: CASSLVSQGGDYEQYF. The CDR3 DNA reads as TGTGCCAGCAGCTTGGTCTCGCAGGGGGGAGACTACGAGCAGTACTTC.

The CDR3 nucleotides read TGTGCCAGCACCCGGGGGGGCACCTACGAGCAGTACTTC. Protein sequence: CASTRGGTYEQYF. This chain connects TRBV5-4 to TRBJ2-7; 8 nucleotides line up with TRBD2. The CDR3 covers 13 residues. Germline trimming cut 6 bases from V and 2 bases from J; bases unmatched to any gene: 4. Germline CDR1 and CDR2: SGHNT and YYREEE (reference sequence).

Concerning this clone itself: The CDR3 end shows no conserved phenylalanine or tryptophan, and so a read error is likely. Here the CDR3 DNA reads TGCGCCAGCAGTATGGGACAGGACCACTCTGGAAACACCATATATCTT. Translating it yields CASSMGQDHSGNTIYL. This chain connects TRBV23-1 to TRBJ1-3; 8 bases are a match to TRBD1. TRBV23-1 is filed as an ORF, its function uncertain. The CDR3 contains 16 residues. After removal of 5 bases from V and 0 bases from J, the junction contained 6 bases not matched to a gene.

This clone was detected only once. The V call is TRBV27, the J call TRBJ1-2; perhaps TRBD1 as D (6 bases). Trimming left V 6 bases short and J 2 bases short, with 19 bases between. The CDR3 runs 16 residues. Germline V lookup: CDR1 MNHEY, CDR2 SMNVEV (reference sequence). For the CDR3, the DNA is TGTGCCAGCAGCCGTAACCCGCGGGGGCAGAACTATGGCTACACCTTC. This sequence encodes CASSRNPRGQNYGYTF.

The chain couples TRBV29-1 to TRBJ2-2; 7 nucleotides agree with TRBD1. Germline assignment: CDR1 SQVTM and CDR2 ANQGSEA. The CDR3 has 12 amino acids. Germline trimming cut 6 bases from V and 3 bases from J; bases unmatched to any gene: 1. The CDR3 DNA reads TGCAGCGTACAGGGGCACACCGGGGAGCTGTTTTTT. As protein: CSVQGHTGELFF.

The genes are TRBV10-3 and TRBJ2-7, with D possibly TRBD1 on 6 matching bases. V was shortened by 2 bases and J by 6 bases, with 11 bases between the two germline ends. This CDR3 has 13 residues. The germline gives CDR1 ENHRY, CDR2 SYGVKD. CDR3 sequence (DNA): TGTGCCATCAGTGAGCCAACAGGGAGCGAGCAGTACTTC. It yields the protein CAISEPTGSEQYF.

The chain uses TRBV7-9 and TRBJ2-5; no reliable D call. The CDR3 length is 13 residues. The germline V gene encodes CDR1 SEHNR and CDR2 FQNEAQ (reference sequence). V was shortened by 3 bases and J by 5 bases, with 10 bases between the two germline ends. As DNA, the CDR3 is TGTGCCAGCAGCTTTGGTCAGATGGAGACCCAGTACTTC. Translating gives CASSFGQMETQYF.

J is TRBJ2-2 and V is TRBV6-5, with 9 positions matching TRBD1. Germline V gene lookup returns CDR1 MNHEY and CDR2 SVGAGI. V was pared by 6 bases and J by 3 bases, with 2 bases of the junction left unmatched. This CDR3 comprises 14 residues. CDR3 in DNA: TGTGCCAGCAGACGGACAGGGGACACCGGGGAGCTGTTTTTT. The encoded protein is CASRRTGDTGELFF.

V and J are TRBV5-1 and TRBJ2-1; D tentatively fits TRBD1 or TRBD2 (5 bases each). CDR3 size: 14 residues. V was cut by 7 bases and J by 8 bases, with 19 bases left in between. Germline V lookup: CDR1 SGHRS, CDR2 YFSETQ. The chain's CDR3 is CASGLGENPDEQFF. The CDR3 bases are TGCGCCAGCGGTTTGGGGGAGAATCCCGATGAGCAGTTCTTC.

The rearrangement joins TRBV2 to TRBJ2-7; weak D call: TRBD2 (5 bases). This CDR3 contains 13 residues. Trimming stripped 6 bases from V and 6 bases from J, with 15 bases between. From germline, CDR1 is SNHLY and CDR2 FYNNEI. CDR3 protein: CASSGQGGGEQYF. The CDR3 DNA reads TGTGCCAGCAGCGGCCAAGGAGGAGGCGAGCAGTACTTC.

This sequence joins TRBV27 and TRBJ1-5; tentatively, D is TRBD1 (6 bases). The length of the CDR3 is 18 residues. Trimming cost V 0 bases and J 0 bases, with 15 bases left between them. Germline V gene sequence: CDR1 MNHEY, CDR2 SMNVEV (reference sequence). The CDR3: CASSLSQRTDNSNQPQHF. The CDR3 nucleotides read TGTGCCAGCAGTTTATCGCAAAGGACAGATAATAGCAATCAGCCCCAGCATTTT.

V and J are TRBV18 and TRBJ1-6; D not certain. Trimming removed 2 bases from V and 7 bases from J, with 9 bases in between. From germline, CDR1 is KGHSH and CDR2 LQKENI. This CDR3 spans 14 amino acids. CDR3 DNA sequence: TGTGCCAGCTCACCAGTGGCAGTAAATTCACCCCTCCACTTT. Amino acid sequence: CASSPVAVNSPLHF.

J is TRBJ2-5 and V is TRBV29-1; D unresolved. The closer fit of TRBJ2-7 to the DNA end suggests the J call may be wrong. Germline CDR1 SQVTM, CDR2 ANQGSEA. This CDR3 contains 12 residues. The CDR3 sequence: CSVALRSYEQYF. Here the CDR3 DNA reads TGCAGCGTTGCCTTGAGGTCCTACGAGCAGTACTTC.

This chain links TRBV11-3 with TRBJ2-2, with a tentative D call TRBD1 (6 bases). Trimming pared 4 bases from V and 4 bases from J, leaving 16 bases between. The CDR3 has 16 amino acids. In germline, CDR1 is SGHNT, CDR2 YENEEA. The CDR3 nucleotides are TGTGCCAGCAGCTCGACAGGTCCATGGGGCACCGGGGAGCTGTTTTTT. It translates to CASSSTGPWGTGELFF. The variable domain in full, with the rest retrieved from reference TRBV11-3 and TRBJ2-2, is EAGVVQSPRYKIIEKKQPVAFWCNPISGHNTLYWYLQNLGQGPELLIRYENEEAVDDSQLPKDRFSAERLKGVDSTLKIQPAELGDSAVYLCASSSTGPWGTGELFFGEGSRLTVL.

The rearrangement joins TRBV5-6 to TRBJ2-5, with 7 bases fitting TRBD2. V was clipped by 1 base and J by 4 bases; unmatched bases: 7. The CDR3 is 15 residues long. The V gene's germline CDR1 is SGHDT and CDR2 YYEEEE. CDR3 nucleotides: TGTGCCAGCAGCTTGAGGGAGGGCTGGTCAGAGACCCAGTACTTC. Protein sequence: CASSLREGWSETQYF. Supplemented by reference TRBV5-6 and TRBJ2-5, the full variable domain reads DAGVTQSPTHLIKTRGQQVTLRCSPKSGHDTVSWYQQALGQGPQFIFQYYEEEERQRGNFPDRFSGHQFPNYSSELNVNALLLGDSALYLCASSLREGWSETQYFGPGTRLLVL.

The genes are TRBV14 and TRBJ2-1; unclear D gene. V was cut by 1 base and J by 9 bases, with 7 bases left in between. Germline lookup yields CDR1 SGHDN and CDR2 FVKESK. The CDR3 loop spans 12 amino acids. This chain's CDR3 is CASSQGRLEQFF. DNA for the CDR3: TGTGCCAGCAGCCAAGGGAGACTTGAGCAGTTCTTC.

This CDR3 is CASSRTDLGSSGSDGTDTQYF. The CDR3 bases are TGTGCCAGCAGCCGTACGGACTTAGGGAGTAGCGGGAGTGATGGCACAGATACGCAGTATTTT. V is TRBV4-2 and J is TRBJ2-3; 9 bases agree with TRBD2. Looked up from germline, CDR1 is LGHNA and CDR2 is YNFKEQ. The length of the CDR3 is 21 residues. V gave up 4 bases and J gave up 1 base; unmatched junction bases: 21.

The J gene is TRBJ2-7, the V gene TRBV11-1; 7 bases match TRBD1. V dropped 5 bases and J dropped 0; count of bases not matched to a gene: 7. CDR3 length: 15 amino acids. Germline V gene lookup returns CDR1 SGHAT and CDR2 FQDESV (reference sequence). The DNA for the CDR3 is TGTGCCAGCAGCCCGGGACAGCTGAGCTCCTACGAGCAGTACTTC. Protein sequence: CASSPGQLSSYEQYF.